The entry that follows covers one T cell receptor beta chain sequence. The data derive from a study of cytomegalovirus exposure and HLA in healthy donors. Study summary: Early on, a data release was issued that held approximately 78 million unique TCRs from HLA-typed donors.

Trimming stripped 5 bases from V and 0 bases from J, with 11 bases between. The germline V gene encodes CDR1 MNHEY and CDR2 SMNVEV (reference sequence). The CDR3 extends over 14 amino acids. The PCR had 60 Vbeta and 13 Jbeta primers. Clones were read by immunoSEQ multiplex PCR, and TCRdb kept only the in-frame ones, dropping some. The sample contains approximately 200,000 clones, 82% of which appear only once. The V and J genes are TRBV27 and TRBJ2-7, with D tentatively TRBD1 (6 bases). This receptor was identified in a woman aged 50 to 65 in good health and CMV-seropositive. The sample taken for sequencing was PBMCs. CDR3 protein: CASSIQGSSYEQYF. CDR3 coding DNA: TGTGCCAGCAGTATACAGGGTTCCTCCTACGAGCAGTACTTC.